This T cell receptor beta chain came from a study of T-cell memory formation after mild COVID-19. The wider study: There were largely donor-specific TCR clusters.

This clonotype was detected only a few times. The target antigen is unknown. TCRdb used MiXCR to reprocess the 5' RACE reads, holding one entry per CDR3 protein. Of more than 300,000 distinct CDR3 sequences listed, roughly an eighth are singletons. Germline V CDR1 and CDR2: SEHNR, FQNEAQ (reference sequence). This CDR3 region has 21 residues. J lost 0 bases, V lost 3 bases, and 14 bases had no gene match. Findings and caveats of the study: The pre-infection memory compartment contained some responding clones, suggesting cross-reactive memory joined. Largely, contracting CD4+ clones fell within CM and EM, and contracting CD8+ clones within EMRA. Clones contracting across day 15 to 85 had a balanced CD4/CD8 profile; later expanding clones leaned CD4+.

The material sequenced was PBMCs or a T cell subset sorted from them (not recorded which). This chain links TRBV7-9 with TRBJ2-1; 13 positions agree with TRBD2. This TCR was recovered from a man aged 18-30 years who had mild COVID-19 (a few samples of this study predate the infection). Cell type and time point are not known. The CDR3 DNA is TGTGCCAGCAGCTTTCCGACTAGCGGGGGGCCCGAGCCCCTCTCCTACAATGAGCAGTTCTTC. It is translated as CASSFPTSGGPEPLSYNEQFF.